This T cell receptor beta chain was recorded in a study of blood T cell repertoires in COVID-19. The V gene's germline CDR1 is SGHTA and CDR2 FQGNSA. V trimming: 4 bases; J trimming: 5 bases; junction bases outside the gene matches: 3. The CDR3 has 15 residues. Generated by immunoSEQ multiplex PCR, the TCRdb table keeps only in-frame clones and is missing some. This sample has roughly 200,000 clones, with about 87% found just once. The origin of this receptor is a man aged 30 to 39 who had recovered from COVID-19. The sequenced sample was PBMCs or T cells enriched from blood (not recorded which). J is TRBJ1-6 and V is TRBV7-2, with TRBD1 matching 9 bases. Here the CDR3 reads CASSSRQGDNSPLHF. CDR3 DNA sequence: TGTGCCAGCAGCTCAAGACAGGGGGATAATTCACCCCTCCACTTT.